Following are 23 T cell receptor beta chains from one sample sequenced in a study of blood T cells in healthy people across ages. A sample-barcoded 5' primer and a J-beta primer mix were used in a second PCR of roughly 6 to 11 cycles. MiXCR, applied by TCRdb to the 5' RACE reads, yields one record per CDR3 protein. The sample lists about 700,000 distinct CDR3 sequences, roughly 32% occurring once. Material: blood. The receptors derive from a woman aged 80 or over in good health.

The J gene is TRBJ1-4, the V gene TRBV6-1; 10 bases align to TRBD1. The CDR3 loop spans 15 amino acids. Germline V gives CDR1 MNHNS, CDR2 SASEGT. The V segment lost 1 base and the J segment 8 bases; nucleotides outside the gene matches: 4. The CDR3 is CASSEGQGAGEKLFF. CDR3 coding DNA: TGTGCCAGCAGTGAAGGACAGGGGGCGGGAGAAAAACTGTTTTTT.

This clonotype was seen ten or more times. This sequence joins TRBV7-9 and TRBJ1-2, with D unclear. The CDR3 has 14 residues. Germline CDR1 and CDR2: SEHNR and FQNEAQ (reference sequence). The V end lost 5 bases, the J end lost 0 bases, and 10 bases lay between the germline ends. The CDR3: CASSPEVSNYGYTF. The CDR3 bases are TGTGCCAGCAGCCCGGAGGTCTCTAACTATGGCTACACCTTC.

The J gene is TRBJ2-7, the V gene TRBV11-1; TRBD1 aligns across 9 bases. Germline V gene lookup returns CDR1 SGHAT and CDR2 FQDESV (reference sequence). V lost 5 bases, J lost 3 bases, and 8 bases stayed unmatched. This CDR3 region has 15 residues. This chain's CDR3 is CASSLTGGTVYEQYF. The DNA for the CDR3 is TGTGCCAGCAGCCTGACAGGGGGGACAGTCTACGAGCAGTACTTC.

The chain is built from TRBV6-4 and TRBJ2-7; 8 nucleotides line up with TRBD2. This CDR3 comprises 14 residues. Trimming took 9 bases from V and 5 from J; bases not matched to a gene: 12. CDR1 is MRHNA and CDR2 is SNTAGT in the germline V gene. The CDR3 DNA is TGTGCCAGAGAGCCGGGACTAGTAACCAACGAGCAGTACTTC. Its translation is CAREPGLVTNEQYF.

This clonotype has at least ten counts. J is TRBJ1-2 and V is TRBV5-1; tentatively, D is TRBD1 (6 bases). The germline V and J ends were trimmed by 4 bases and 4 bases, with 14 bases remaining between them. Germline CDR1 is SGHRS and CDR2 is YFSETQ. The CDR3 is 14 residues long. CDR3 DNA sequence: TGCGCCAGCAGCGCGAGGGGGGCAGGCTATGGCTACACCTTC. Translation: CASSARGAGYGYTF.

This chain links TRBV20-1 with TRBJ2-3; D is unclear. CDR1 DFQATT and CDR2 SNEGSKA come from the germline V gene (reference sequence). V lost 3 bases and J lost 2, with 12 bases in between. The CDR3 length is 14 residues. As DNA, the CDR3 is TGCAGTGCTAGCCGTCTTGAAATCACAGATACGCAGTATTTT. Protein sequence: CSASRLEITDTQYF.

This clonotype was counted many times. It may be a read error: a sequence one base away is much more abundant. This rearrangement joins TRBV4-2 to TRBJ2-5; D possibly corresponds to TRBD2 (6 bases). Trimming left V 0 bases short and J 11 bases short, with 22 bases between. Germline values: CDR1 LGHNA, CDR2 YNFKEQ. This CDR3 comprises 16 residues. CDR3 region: CASSQDGGLYGNEQYF. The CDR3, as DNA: TGTGCCAGCAGCCAAGACGGGGGTCTATATGGCAATGAGCAGTACTTC.

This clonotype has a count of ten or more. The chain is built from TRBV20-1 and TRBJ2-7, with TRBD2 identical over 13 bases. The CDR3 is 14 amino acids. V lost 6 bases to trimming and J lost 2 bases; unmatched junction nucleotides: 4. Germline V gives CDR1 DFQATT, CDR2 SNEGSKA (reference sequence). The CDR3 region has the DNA TGCAGTGCGTACACTAGCGGGGGGGCCTACGAGCAGTACTTC. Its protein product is CSAYTSGGAYEQYF.

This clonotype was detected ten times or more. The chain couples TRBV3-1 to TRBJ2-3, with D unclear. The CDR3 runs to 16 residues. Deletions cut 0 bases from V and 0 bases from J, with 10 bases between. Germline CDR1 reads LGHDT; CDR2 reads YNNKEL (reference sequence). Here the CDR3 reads CASSQDLDMSTDTQYF. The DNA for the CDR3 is TGTGCCAGCAGCCAAGATCTCGATATGAGCACAGATACGCAGTATTTT.

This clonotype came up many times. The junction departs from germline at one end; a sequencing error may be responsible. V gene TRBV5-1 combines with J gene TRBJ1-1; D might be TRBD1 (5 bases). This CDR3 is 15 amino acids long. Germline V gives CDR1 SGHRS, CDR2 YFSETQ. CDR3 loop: CASSLDGTMNTEAFF. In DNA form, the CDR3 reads TGTGCCAGCAGCTTGGATGGGACCATGAACACTGAAGCTTTCTTT.

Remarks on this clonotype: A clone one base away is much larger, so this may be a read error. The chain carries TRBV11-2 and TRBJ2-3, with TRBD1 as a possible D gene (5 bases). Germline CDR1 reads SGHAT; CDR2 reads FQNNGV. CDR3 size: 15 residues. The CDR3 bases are TGTGCCGGCAGCTTAGGCCCTAAGGGGACAGATACGCAGTATTTT. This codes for CAGSLGPKGTDTQYF.

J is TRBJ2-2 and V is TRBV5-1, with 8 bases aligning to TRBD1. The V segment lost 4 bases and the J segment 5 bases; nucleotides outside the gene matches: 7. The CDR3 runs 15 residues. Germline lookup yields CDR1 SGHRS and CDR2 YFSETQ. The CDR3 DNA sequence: TGCGCCAGCAGCCTTGGGGACAGGTTTACCGGGGAGCTGTTTTTT. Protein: CASSLGDRFTGELFF.

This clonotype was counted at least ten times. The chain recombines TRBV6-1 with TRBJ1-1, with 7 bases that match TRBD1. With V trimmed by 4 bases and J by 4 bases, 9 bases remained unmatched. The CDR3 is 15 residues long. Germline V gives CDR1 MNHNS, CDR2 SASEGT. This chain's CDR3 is CASSVEDRKGTEAFF. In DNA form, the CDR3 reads TGTGCCAGCAGTGTTGAGGACAGGAAGGGCACTGAAGCTTTCTTT.

The CDR3 loop is CASSSGGHGTDTQYF. The CDR3, as DNA: TGCGCCAGCAGCTCAGGGGGCCATGGGACAGATACGCAGTATTTT. V and J are TRBV5-1 and TRBJ2-3; 8 nucleotides agree with TRBD1. Germline assignment: CDR1 SGHRS and CDR2 YFSETQ. With 3 bases clipped from V and 3 bases from J, the junction kept 6 bases outside the gene matches. The CDR3 contains 15 residues.

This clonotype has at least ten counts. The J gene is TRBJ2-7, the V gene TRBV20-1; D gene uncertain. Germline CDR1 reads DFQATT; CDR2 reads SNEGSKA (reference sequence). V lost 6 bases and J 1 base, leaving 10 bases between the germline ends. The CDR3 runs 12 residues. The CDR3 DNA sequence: TGCAGTGCCATGGACCTGTCCTACGAGCAGTACTTC. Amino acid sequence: CSAMDLSYEQYF.

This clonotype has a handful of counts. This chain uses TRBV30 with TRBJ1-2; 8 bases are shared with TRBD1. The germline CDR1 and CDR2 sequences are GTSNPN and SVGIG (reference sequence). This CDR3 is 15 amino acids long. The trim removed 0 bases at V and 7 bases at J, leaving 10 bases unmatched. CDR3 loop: CAWSVLRTGMFGYTF. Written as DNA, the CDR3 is TGTGCCTGGAGTGTACTCCGGACAGGGATGTTTGGCTACACCTTC. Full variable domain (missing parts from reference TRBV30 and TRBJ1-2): SQTIHQWPATLVQPVGSPLSLECTVEGTSNPNLYWYRQAAGRGLQLLFYSVGIGQISSEVPQNLSASRPQDRQFILSSKKLLLSDSGFYLCAWSVLRTGMFGYTFGSGTRLTVV.

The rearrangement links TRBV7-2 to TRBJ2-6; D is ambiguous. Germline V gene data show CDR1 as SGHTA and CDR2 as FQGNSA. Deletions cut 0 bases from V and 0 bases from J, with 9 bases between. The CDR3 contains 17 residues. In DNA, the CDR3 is TGTGCCAGCAGCTTAGCGATGAGGATCTCTGGGGCCAACGTCCTGACTTTC. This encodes CASSLAMRISGANVLTF.

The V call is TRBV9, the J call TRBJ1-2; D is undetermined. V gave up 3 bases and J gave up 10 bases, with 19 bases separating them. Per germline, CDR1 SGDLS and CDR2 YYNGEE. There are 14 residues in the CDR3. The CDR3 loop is CASSAGVTTVPYTF. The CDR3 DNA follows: TGTGCCAGCAGCGCCGGGGTAACGACGGTTCCCTACACCTTC.

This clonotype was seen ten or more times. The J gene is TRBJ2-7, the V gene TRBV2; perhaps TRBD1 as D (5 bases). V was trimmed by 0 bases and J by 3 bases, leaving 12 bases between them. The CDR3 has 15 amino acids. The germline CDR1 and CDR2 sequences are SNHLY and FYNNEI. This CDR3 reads CASSEARRAVYEQYF. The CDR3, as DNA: TGTGCCAGCAGTGAAGCACGCAGGGCGGTCTACGAGCAGTACTTC. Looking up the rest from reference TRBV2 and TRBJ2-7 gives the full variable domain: EPEVTQTPSHQVTQMGQEVILRCVPISNHLYFYWYRQILGQKVEFLVSFYNNEISEKSEIFDDQFSVERPDGSNFTLKIRSTKLEDSAMYFCASSEARRAVYEQYFGPGTRLTVT.

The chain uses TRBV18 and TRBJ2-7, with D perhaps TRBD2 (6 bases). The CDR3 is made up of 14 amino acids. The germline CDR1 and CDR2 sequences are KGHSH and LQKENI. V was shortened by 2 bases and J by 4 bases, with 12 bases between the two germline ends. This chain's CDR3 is CASSPAGKWYEQYF. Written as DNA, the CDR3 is TGTGCCAGCTCACCAGCGGGGAAGTGGTACGAGCAGTACTTC. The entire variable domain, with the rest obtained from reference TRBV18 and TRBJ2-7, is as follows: NAGVMQNPRHLVRRRGQEARLRCSPMKGHSHVYWYRQLPEEGLKFMVYLQKENIIDESGMPKERFSAEFPKEGPSILRIQQVVRGDSAAYFCASSPAGKWYEQYFGPGTRLTVT.

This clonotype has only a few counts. The CDR3 region is CASSLLAGGPYTYNEQFF. CDR3 nucleotide sequence: TGTGCCAGCAGCTTACTTGCGGGGGGGCCCTATACCTACAATGAGCAGTTCTTC. V and J are TRBV7-2 and TRBJ2-1; TRBD2 agrees at 9 bases. This CDR3 contains 18 residues. The trim removed 2 bases at V and 2 bases at J, leaving 10 bases unmatched. CDR1 is SGHTA and CDR2 is FQGNSA in the germline V gene.

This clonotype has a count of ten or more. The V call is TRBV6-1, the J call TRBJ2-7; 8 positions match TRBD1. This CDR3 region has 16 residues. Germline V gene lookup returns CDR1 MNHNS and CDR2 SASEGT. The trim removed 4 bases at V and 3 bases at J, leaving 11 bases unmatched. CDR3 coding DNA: TGTGCCAGCAGTGCCAGCCGAGGGACAGGAATCTACGAGCAGTACTTC. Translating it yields CASSASRGTGIYEQYF.

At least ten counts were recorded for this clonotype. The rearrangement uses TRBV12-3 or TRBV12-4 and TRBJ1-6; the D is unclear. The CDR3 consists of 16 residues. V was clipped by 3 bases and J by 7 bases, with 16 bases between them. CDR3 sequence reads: CASSFYPKGRNSPLHF. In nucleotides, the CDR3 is TGTGCCAGCAGTTTTTACCCCAAGGGTCGGAATTCACCCCTCCACTTT.